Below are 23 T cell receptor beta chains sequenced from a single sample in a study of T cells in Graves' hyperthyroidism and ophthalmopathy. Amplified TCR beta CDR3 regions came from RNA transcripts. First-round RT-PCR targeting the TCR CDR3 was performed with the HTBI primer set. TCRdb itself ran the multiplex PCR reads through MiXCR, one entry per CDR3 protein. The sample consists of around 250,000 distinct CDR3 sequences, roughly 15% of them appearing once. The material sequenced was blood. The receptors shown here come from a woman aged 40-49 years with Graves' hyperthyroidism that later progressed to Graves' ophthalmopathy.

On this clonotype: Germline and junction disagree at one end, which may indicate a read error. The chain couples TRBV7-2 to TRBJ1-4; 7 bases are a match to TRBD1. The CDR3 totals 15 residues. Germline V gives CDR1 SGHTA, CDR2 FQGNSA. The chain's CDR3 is CASSLQTGTNGKLFF. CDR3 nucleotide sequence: TGTGCCAGCAGCTTACAGACAGGGACTAATGGAAAACTGTTTTTT.

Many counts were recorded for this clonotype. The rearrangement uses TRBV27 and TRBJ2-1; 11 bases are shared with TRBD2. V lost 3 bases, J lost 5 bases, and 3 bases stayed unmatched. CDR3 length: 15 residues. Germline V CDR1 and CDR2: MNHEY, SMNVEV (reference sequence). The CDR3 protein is CASSFLAGGNNEQFF. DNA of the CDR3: TGTGCCAGCAGTTTTCTAGCGGGAGGTAACAATGAGCAGTTCTTC.

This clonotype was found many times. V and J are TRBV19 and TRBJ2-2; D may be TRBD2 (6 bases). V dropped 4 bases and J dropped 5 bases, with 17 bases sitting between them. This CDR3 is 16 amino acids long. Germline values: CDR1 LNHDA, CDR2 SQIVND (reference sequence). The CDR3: CASSSPREFWTGELFF. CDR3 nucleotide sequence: TGTGCCAGTAGTAGCCCACGGGAGTTCTGGACCGGGGAGCTGTTTTTT. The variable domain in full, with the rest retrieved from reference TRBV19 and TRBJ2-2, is DGGITQSPKYLFRKEGQNVTLSCEQNLNHDAMYWYRQDPGQGLRLIYYSQIVNDFQKGDIAEGYSVSREKKESFPLTVTSAQKNPTAFYLCASSSPREFWTGELFFGEGSRLTVL.

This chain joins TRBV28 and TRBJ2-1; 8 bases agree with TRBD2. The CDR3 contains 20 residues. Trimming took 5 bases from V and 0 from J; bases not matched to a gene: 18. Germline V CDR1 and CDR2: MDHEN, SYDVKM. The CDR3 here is CASSTPFGGGRTGSYNEQFF. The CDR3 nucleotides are TGTGCCAGCAGTACCCCGTTTGGCGGGGGGAGAACAGGCTCCTACAATGAGCAGTTCTTC.

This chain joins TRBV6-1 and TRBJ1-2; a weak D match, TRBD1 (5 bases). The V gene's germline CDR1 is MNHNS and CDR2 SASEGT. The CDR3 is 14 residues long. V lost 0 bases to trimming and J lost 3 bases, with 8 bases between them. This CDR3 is CASSEAARDYGYTF. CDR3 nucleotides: TGTGCCAGCAGTGAAGCTGCCAGGGACTATGGCTACACCTTC.

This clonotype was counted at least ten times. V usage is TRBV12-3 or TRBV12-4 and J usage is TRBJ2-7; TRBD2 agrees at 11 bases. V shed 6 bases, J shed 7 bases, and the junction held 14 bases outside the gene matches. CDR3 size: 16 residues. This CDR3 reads CASSTSGSDTFVEQYF. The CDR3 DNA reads TGTGCCAGCAGCACTAGCGGGAGCGATACCTTCGTAGAGCAGTACTTC.

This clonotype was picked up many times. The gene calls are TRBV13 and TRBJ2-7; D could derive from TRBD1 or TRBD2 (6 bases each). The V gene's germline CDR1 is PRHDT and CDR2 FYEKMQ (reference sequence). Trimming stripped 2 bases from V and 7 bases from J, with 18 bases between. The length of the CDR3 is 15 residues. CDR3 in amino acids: CASSLYPGGLAEQYF. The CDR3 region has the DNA TGTGCCAGCAGCTTATATCCCGGGGGCCTCGCGGAGCAGTACTTC.

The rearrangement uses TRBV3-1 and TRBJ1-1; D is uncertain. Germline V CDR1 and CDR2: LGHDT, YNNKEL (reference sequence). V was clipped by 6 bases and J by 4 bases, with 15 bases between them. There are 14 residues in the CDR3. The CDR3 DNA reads TGTGCCAGCAGGACCCCGGGCGGCGGCACTGAAGCTTTCTTT. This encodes CASRTPGGGTEAFF.

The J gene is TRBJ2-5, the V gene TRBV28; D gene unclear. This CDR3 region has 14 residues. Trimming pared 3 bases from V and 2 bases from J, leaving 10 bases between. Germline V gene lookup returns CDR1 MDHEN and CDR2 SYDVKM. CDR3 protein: CASSFGYRQETQYF. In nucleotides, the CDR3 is TGTGCCAGCAGTTTCGGGTACCGACAAGAGACCCAGTACTTC.

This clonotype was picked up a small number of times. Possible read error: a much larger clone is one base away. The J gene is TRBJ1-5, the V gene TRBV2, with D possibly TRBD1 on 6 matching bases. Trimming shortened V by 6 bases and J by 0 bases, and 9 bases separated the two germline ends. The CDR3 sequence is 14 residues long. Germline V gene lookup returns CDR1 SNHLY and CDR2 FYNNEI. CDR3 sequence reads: CASRGGVSNQPQHF. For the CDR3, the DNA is TGTGCCAGCAGGGGGGGCGTTAGCAATCAGCCCCAGCATTTT.

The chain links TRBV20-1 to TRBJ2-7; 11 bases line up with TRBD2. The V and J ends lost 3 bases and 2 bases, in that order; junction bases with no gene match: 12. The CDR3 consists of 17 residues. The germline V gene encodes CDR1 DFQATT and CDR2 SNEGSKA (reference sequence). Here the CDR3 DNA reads TGCAGTGCTAGCAGACAACTAGCGGGAGTTCAACCCTACGAGCAGTACTTC. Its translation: CSASRQLAGVQPYEQYF.

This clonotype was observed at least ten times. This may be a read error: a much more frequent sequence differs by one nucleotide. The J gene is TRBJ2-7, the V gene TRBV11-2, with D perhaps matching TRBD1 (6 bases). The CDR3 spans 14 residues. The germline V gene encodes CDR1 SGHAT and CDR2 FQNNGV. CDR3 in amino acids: CANSLGDTSTEQYF. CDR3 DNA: TGTGCCAACAGCTTAGGGGACACGAGTACAGAGCAGTACTTC.

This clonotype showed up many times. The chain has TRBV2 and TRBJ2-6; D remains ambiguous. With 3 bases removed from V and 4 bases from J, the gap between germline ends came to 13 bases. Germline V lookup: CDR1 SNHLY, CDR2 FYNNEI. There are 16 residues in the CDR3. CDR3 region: CASSEKGMWGANVLTF. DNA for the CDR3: TGTGCCAGCAGTGAGAAGGGAATGTGGGGGGCCAACGTCCTGACTTTC.

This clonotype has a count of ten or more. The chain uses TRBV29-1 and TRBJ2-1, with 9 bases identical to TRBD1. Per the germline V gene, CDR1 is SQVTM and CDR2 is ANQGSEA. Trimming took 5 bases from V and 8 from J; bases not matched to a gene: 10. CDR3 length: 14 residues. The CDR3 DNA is TGCAGCGTTTTTCCGGGACAGGGCCTCTATGAGCAGTTCTTC. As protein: CSVFPGQGLYEQFF.

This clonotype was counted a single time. The CDR3 reads CASSLGLRYENTEAFF. Here the CDR3 DNA reads TGTGCCAGCAGCTTAGGTTTGAGATATGAGAACACTGAAGCTTTCTTT. The rearrangement links TRBV7-6 to TRBJ1-1; D is ambiguous. V lost 1 base to trimming and J lost 1 base, with 13 bases between them. The CDR3 is 16 amino acids. CDR1 is SGHVS and CDR2 is FNYEAQ in the germline V gene.

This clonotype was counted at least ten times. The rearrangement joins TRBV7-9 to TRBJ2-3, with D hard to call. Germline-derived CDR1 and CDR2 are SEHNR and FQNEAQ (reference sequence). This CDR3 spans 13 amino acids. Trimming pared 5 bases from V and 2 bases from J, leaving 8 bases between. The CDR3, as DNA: TGTGCCAGCAGCCAGCTTATCACAGATACGCAGTATTTT. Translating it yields CASSQLITDTQYF.

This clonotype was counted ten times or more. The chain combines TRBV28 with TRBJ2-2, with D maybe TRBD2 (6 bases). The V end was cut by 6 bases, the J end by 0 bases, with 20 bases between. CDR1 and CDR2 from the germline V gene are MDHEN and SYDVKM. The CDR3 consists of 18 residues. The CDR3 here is CASSLRGSGVPNTGELFF. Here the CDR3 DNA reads TGTGCCAGCAGCCTCCGAGGTAGCGGAGTACCGAACACCGGGGAGCTGTTTTTT.

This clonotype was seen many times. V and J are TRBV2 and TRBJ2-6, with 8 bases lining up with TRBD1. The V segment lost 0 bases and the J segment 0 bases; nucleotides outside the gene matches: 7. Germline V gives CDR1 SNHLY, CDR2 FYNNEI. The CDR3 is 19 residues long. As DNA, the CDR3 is TGTGCCAGCAGTGAAGCGGCGGACAGGGTTTACTCTGGGGCCAACGTCCTGACTTTC. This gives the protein CASSEAADRVYSGANVLTF.

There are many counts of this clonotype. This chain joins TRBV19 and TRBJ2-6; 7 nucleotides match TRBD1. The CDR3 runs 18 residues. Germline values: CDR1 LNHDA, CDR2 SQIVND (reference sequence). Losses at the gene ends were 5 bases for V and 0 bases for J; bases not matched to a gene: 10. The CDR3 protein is CASSLWTGLPSGANVLTF. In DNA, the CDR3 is TGTGCCAGTAGTCTATGGACAGGCTTACCCTCTGGGGCCAACGTCCTGACTTTC.

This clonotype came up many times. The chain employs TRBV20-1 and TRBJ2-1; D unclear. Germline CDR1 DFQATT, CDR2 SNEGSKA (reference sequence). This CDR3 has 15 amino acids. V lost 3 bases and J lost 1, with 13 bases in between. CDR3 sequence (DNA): TGCAGTGCTAGCTTGGCTTTGCGATCCTACAATGAGCAGTTCTTC. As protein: CSASLALRSYNEQFF.

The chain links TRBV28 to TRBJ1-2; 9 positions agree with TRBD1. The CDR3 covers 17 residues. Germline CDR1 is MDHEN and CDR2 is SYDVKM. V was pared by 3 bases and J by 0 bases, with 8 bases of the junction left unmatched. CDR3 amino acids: CASSLGTGLRANYGYTF. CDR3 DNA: TGTGCCAGCAGTTTGGGGACAGGGCTAAGAGCTAACTATGGCTACACCTTC.

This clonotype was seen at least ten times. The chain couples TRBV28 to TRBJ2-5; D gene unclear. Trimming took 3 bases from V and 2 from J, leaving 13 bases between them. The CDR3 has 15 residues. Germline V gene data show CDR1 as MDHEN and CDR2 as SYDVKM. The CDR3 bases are TGTGCCAGCAGTTTTTATTGGCAGGAACAAGAGACCCAGTACTTC. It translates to CASSFYWQEQETQYF.

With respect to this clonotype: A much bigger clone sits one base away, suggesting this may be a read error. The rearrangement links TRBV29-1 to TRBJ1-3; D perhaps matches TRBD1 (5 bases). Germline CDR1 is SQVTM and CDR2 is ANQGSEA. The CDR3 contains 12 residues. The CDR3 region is CSVWGAGNSIYF. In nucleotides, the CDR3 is TGCAGCGTTTGGGGCGCTGGAAACAGCATATATTTT.